This entry lists 11 T cell receptor beta chains sequenced from one sample in a study of response to subunit inactivated influenza vaccine. TCRdb re-called the RT-PCR reads through MiXCR, storing one row per CDR3 protein. The data contain about 700,000 distinct CDR3 sequences, around 14% of them singletons. Sequenced here: PBMCs from blood, sampled less than 13 days after vaccination. The receptors stem from a man aged 45 to 65 who received an inactivated influenza vaccine.

This clonotype was seen more than once but under ten times. The rearrangement uses TRBV29-1 and TRBJ2-7; perhaps TRBD1 as D (6 bases). This CDR3 region has 14 residues. The germline V gene has CDR1 SQVTM and CDR2 ANQGSEA. Trimming took off 3 bases at V and 7 bases at J, with 19 bases between the two ends. Here the CDR3 reads CSVDGGRGLVEQYF. CDR3 in DNA: TGCAGCGTTGATGGTGGCAGGGGTCTTGTGGAGCAGTACTTC.

The rearrangement links TRBV15 to TRBJ2-2; 10 bases map to TRBD1. Germline lookup yields CDR1 LNHNV and CDR2 YYDKDF (reference sequence). This CDR3 spans 16 amino acids. Unmatched junction bases numbered 3, after V lost 3 bases and J lost 2 bases. The chain's CDR3 is CATSSRQGANTGELFF. Here the CDR3 DNA reads TGTGCCACCAGCAGTAGACAGGGGGCCAACACCGGGGAGCTGTTTTTT.

This clonotype occurred a few times. The CDR3 DNA is TGCGCCAGCAGCCAAGAAACAGGGGGGAGCACCGGGGAGCTGTTTTTT. This gives the protein CASSQETGGSTGELFF. The chain joins TRBV4-3 to TRBJ2-2; 8 nucleotides agree with TRBD1. Germline V gene sequence: CDR1 LGHNA, CDR2 YSLEER. V dropped 0 bases and J dropped 4; count of bases not matched to a gene: 4. This CDR3 spans 16 amino acids.

This sequence joins TRBV7-2 and TRBJ2-7; a possible D gene is TRBD2 (5 bases). The CDR3 runs to 14 residues. V was shortened by 1 base and J by 2 bases, with 9 bases between the two germline ends. Germline CDR1 and CDR2: SGHTA and FQGNSA. CDR3 amino acids: CASSLGAAAYEQYF. DNA of the CDR3: TGTGCCAGCAGCTTAGGAGCAGCGGCCTACGAGCAGTACTTC.

The J gene is TRBJ2-1, the V gene TRBV9; D gene unclear. V gave up 0 bases and J gave up 0 bases, with 4 bases separating them. This CDR3 contains 14 residues. From germline, CDR1 is SGDLS and CDR2 YYNGEE. CDR3 sequence reads: CASSVGVSYNEQFF. CDR3 nucleotides: TGTGCCAGCAGCGTAGGAGTCTCCTACAATGAGCAGTTCTTC.

This clonotype was seen many times. The chain carries TRBV24-1 and TRBJ2-7; D remains ambiguous. Trimming cost V 3 bases and J 3 bases, with 14 bases left between them. Germline-derived CDR1 and CDR2 are KGHDR and SFDVKD. The CDR3 spans 15 residues. The CDR3 coding sequence is TGTGCCACCAGTGATGCCCGTGAGGTCGGCTACGAGCAGTACTTC. Translation gives CATSDAREVGYEQYF.

The chain links TRBV24-1 to TRBJ1-5, with 9 bases fitting TRBD1. The germline gives CDR1 KGHDR, CDR2 SFDVKD. CDR3 length: 14 amino acids. V lost 7 bases, J lost 6 bases, and 6 bases stayed unmatched. The CDR3 is CATSEPGQGQPQHF. The CDR3 DNA reads TGTGCCACCAGCGAACCGGGACAGGGTCAGCCCCAGCATTTT.

This clonotype was counted between two and nine times. This chain uses TRBV12-3 or TRBV12-4 with TRBJ2-5, with TRBD1 matching 10 bases. The CDR3 is 16 amino acids. Unmatched junction bases numbered 9, after V lost 1 base and J lost 7 bases. CDR3: CASSLGMTGGMGTQYF. The CDR3 DNA is TGTGCCAGCAGTTTAGGGATGACAGGGGGCATGGGGACCCAGTACTTC.

This clonotype has just a few counts. This sequence joins TRBV4-1 and TRBJ2-5, with D unclear. The CDR3 extends over 13 amino acids. V gave up 0 bases and J gave up 2 bases, with 4 bases separating them. Per germline, CDR1 MGHRA and CDR2 YSYEKL. In nucleotides, the CDR3 is TGCGCCAGCAGCCAAGAAGGACAAGAGACCCAGTACTTC. This encodes CASSQEGQETQYF.

In DNA form, the CDR3 reads TGTGCCACCTGCCGGGGGGCTAATGAAAAACTGTTTTTT. This codes for CATCRGANEKLFF. V and J are TRBV15 and TRBJ1-4, with a weak D call TRBD1 (5 bases). The V end lost 8 bases, the J end lost 3 bases, and 10 bases lay between the germline ends. Germline CDR1 is LNHNV and CDR2 is YYDKDF (reference sequence). The CDR3 runs to 13 residues.

This clonotype showed up just a few times. This chain connects TRBV6-5 to TRBJ2-5; weak D call: TRBD1 (5 bases). The germline V and J ends were trimmed by 0 bases and 5 bases, with 13 bases remaining between them. Germline V gives CDR1 MNHEY, CDR2 SVGAGI. The CDR3 runs 15 residues. CDR3 nucleotide sequence: TGTGCCAGCAGTTACTCCGGACAACTACCCGAGACCCAGTACTTC. It codes for CASSYSGQLPETQYF.